A selection of T cell receptor beta chains follows, all from one sample in a study of T cell clones after liver transplantation. Repertoires were generated with immunoSEQ multiplex PCR, while TCRdb's copy carries only in-frame clones and drops some. The repertoire holds about 47,000 clones, with about 90% as singletons. The starting material was CD8+ T cells from blood, obtained 12 months after liver transplant. The source of these receptors is a human patient who received a liver transplant. Some T cells may have come from the graft donor. CDR3s include the opening cysteine and the closing phenylalanine or tryptophan. Each record gives: V gene, J gene, clone size, D gene, CDR3 protein, CDR3 DNA. D genes are given only for firm matches. Expanded clones are given a class, and other clones once, few, many or no size at all.

TRBV7-9,TRBJ2-7,NA,NA,CASSSYLSYEQYF,TGTGCCAGCAGCTCGTACCTGTCCTACGAGCAGTACTTC
TRBV13,TRBJ2-7,NA,TRBD1,CASNQGASIYEQYF,TGTGCCAGTAACCAGGGGGCGTCTATCTACGAGCAGTACTTC
TRBV28,TRBJ2-7,NA,NA,CATMDYLSYEQYF,TGTGCCACCATGGACTACCTCTCCTACGAGCAGTACTTC
TRBV5-4,TRBJ1-2,NA,NA,CASSSDGPRGYTF,TGTGCCAGCAGCTCGGACGGTCCGCGAGGCTACACCTTC
TRBV25-1,TRBJ1-1,once,NA,CASSDGALNTEAFF,TGTGCCAGCAGTGATGGGGCCCTGAACACTGAAGCTTTCTTT
TRBV29-1,TRBJ1-1,NA,NA,CSAAVPGFEAFF,TGCAGCGCTGCGGTCCCGGGATTCGAAGCTTTCTTT
TRBV29-1,TRBJ2-7,NA,TRBD2,CSVELSSGRAYEQYF,TGCAGCGTTGAACTGAGTAGCGGGAGGGCCTACGAGCAGTACTTC
TRBV6-5,TRBJ2-7,NA,NA,CASSSAGYEQYF,TGTGCCAGCAGTTCCGCGGGGTACGAGCAGTACTTC
TRBV29-1,TRBJ2-5,NA,NA,CSVPPTEPSQETQYF,TGCAGCGTTCCCCCGACAGAACCCTCGCAAGAGACCCAGTACTTC
TRBV7-9,TRBJ1-3,once,NA,CASSWGTPGTGNTIYF,TGTGCCAGCAGCTGGGGAACCCCAGGGACTGGAAACACCATATATTTT
TRBV28,TRBJ2-3,NA,TRBD2,CASSPSGLAEDTQYF,TGTGCCAGCAGTCCCTCGGGACTAGCAGAGGATACGCAGTATTTT